A single T cell receptor beta chain is shown here with its context. This entry belongs to a study of blood T cell repertoires in COVID-19. Across the whole study: From the United States, Italy and Spain came samples of acute and convalescent COVID-19. PBMCs, B-cell-depleted T cells, or T cells provided the cDNA or gDNA that made up the material.

Per the authors' pipeline: Scientists estimated how many nucleated cells there were by amplifying reference gene primers. Clones were sequenced by immunoSEQ multiplex PCR, and TCRdb holds only the in-frame ones, with some missing. Clone size and V and J calls were adopted from that table, with D and trimming inferred from the DNA. The sample has 150,000 or so clones, roughly 82% seen once. CDR1 is MGHRA and CDR2 is YSYEKL in the germline V gene. Trimming stripped 5 bases from V and 10 bases from J, with 18 bases between. The CDR3 spans 15 residues. Sequenced sample: peripheral blood. The TCR originated in a human donor with acute or convalescent COVID-19. The donor label of this sample is uncertain. The chain combines TRBV4-1 with TRBJ1-6, with TRBD1 as a possible D gene (6 bases). Here the CDR3 reads CASSFNTGLRSPLHF. The CDR3, as DNA: TGCGCCAGCAGCTTTAACACAGGGCTGAGGTCACCCCTCCACTTT.